The clone carrying this T cell receptor (beta chain) was detected many times. TCRdb re-called the RT-PCR reads with MiXCR, one entry per CDR3 protein. The sample includes approximately 520,000 distinct CDR3 sequences, approximately 16% of them seen just once. These data originate in a study of response to subunit inactivated influenza vaccine. CDR1 is DFQATT, CDR2 SNEGSKA, per germline (reference sequence). Trimming removed 1 base from V and 7 bases from J; junction bases left unmatched: 8. The CDR3 length is 15 residues. The sequence derives from a man aged 50-75 years who received an inactivated influenza vaccine. Sequences were derived from CD4+ T cells sorted from PBMCs, sampled 23 months after vaccination. The J gene is TRBJ2-3, the V gene TRBV20-1, with 10 bases identical to TRBD1. The CDR3 protein is CSARAPGQGIYTQYF. The CDR3 DNA follows: TGCAGTGCTAGAGCACCGGGACAGGGGATTTATACGCAGTATTTT.